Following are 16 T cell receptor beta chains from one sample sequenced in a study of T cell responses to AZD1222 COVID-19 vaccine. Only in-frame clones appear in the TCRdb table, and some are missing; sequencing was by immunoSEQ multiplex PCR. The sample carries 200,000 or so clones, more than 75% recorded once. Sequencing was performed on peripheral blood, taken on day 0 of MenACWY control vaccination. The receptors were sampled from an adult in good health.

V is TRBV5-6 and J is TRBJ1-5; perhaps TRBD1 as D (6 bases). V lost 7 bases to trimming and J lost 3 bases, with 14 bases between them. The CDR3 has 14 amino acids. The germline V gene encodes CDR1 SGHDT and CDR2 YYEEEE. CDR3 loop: CASGEQGLNQPQHF. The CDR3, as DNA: TGTGCCAGCGGCGAACAGGGCCTCAATCAGCCCCAGCATTTT.

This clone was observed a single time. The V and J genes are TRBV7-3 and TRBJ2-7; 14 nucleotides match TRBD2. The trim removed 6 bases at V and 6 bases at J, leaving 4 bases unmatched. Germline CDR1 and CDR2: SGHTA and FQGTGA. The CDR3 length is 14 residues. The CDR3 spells CASSVGTSGSEQYF. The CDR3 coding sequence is TGTGCCAGCAGTGTGGGGACTAGCGGGAGCGAGCAGTACTTC.

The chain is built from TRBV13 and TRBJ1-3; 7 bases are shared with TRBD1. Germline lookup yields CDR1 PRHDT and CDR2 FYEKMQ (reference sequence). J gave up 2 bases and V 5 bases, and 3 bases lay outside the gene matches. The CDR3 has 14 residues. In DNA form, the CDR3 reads TGTGCCAGCAGCACCGGGACAGCTGGAAACACCATATATTTT. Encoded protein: CASSTGTAGNTIYF. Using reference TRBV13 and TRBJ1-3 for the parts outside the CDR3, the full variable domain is AAGVIQSPRHLIKEKRETATLKCYPIPRHDTVYWYQQGPGQDPQFLISFYEKMQSDKGSIPDRFSAQQFSDYHSELNMSSLELGDSALYFCASSTGTAGNTIYFGEGSWLTVV.

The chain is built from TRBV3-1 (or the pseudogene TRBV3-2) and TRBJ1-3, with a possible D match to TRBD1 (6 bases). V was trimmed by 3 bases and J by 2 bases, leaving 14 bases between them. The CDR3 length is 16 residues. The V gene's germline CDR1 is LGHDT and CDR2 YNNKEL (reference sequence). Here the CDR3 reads CASSQRQAMAGNTIYF. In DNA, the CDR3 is TGTGCCAGCAGCCAGAGACAGGCAATGGCTGGAAACACCATATATTTT.

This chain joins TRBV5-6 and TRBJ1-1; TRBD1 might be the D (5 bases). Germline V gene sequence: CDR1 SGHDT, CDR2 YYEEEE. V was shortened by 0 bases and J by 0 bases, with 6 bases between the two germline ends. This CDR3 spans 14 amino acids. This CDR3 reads CASSLEGVNTEAFF. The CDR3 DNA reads TGTGCCAGCAGCTTGGAAGGGGTGAACACTGAAGCTTTCTTT. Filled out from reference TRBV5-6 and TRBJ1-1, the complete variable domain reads DAGVTQSPTHLIKTRGQQVTLRCSPKSGHDTVSWYQQALGQGPQFIFQYYEEEERQRGNFPDRFSGHQFPNYSSELNVNALLLGDSALYLCASSLEGVNTEAFFGQGTRLTVV.

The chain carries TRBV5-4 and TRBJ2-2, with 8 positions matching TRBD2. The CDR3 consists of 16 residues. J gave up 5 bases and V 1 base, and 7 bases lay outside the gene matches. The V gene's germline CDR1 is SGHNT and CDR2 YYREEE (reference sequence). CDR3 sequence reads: CASSLLSGGGTGELFF. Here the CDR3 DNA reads TGTGCCAGCAGCTTGCTCAGCGGGGGAGGAACCGGGGAGCTGTTTTTT.

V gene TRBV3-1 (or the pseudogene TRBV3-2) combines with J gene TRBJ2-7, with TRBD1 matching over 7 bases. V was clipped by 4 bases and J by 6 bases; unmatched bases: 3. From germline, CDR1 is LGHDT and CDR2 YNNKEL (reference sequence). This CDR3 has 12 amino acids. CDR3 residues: CASSPGTVEQYF. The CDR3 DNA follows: TGTGCCAGCAGCCCGGGGACAGTCGAGCAGTACTTC.

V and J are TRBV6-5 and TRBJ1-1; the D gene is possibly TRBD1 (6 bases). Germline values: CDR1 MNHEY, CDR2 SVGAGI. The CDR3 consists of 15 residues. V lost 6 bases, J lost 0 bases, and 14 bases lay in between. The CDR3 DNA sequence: TGTGCCAGCAGACCTCGGACAGTGATGAACACTGAAGCTTTCTTT. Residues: CASRPRTVMNTEAFF.

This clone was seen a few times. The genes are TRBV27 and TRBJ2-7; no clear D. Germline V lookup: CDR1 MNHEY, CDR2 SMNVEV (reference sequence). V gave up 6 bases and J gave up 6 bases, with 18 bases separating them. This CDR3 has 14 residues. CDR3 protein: CASSPLKAWGEQYF. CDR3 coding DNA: TGTGCCAGCAGCCCCCTCAAAGCCTGGGGCGAGCAGTACTTC.

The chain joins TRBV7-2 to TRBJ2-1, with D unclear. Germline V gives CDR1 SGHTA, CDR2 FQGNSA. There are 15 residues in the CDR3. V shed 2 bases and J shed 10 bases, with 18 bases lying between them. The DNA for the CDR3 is TGTGCCAGCAGCTTAAGCCCCGTATTCTCATACGAGCAGTTCTTC. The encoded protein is CASSLSPVFSYEQFF.

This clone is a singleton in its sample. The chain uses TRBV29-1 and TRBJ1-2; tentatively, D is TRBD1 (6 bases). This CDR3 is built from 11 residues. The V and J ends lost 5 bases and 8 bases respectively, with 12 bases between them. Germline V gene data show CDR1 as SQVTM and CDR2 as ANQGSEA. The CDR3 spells CSVLSGGGYTF. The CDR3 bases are TGCAGCGTTCTCTCGGGGGGCGGCTACACCTTC.

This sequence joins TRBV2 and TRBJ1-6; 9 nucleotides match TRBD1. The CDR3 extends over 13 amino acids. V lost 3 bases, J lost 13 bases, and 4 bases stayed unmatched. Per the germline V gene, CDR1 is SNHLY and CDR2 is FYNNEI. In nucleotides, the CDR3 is TGTGCCAGCAGTGAGGGACAGGGCTCCCCCCTCCACTTT. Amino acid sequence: CASSEGQGSPLHF.

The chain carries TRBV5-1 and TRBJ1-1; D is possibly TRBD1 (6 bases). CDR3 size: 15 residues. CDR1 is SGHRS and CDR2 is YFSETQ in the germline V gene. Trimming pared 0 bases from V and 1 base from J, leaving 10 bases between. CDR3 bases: TGCGCCAGCAGCTTGGGACAGGTGGGGAACACTGAAGCTTTCTTT. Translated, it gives CASSLGQVGNTEAFF.

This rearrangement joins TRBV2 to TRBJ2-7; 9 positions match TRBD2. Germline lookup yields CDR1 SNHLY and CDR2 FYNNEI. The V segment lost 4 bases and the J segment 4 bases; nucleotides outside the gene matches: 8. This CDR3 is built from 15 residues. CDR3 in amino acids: CASSVELAGNYEQYF. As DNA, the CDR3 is TGTGCCAGCAGTGTCGAACTAGCGGGCAATTACGAGCAGTACTTC.

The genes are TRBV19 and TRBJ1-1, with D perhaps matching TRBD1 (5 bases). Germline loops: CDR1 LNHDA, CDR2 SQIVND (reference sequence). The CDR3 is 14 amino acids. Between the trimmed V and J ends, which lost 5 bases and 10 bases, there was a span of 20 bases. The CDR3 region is CASSEVQGGGRAFF. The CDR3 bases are TGTGCCAGTAGTGAGGTCCAGGGAGGAGGGAGAGCTTTCTTT.

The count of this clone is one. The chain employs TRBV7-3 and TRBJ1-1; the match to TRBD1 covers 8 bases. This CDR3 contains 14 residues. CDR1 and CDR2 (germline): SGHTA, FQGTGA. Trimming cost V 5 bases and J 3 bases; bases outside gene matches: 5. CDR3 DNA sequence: TGTGCCAGCAGCGTGAACAGGGGGGACACTGAAGCTTTCTTT. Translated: CASSVNRGDTEAFF.